The 5 T cell receptor beta chains below all came from one sample that was sequenced in a study of Ad26.COV2.S vaccination and SARS-CoV-2 variants. Sequencing was performed with immunoSEQ multiplex PCR; in TCRdb, only in-frame clones are kept and a portion is missing. The table records roughly 350,000 clones, around 86% of them present only once. The treatment: around 19 received Ad26.COV2.S at low or high dose, single or two shots; 5 received placebo; per-sample allocation not given. Sampling was done on day 63 after the first vaccine or placebo injection. This sample comprised peripheral blood, obtained in a trial of Ad26.COV2.S vaccine versus placebo. The receptors were gathered from a person aged 18 to 65 who received the Ad26.COV2.S COVID-19 vaccine or a placebo.

This sequence joins TRBV5-1 and TRBJ2-2; the D is unclear. Between the trimmed V and J ends, which lost 0 bases and 3 bases, there was a span of 6 bases. The germline gives CDR1 SGHRS, CDR2 YFSETQ. The CDR3 contains 14 residues. The CDR3 sequence is CASSLASHTGELFF. The CDR3 coding sequence is TGCGCCAGCAGCTTGGCCTCTCACACCGGGGAGCTGTTTTTT. Full variable domain (remainder filled in from reference TRBV5-1 and TRBJ2-2): KAGVTQTPRYLIKTRGQQVTLSCSPISGHRSVSWYQQTPGQGLQFLFEYFSETQRNKGNFPGRFSGRQFSNSRSEMNVSTLELGDSALYLCASSLASHTGELFFGEGSRLTVL.

The chain couples TRBV5-1 to TRBJ2-7; either TRBD1 or TRBD2 may fit D (5 bases each). Germline values: CDR1 SGHRS, CDR2 YFSETQ. The CDR3 is made up of 13 amino acids. V was shortened by 4 bases and J by 4 bases, with 12 bases between the two germline ends. DNA of the CDR3: TGCGCCAGCAGCCCGGGACGGCGATACGAGCAGTACTTC. This codes for CASSPGRRYEQYF.

This chain joins TRBV7-3 and TRBJ2-6, with 7 nucleotides matching TRBD2. There are 16 residues in the CDR3. Germline values: CDR1 SGHTA, CDR2 FQGTGA. Trimming cost V 1 base and J 8 bases; bases outside gene matches: 8. The CDR3, as DNA: TGTGCCAGCAGCTTAATCCCCCAGGGAGGGACCAACGTCCTGACTTTC. Translating gives CASSLIPQGGTNVLTF.

The chain joins TRBV6-1 to TRBJ1-6; maybe TRBD1 (5 bases). CDR1 is MNHNS and CDR2 is SASEGT in the germline V gene. The V gene lost 6 bases and the J gene lost 10 bases, with 16 bases spanning the gap. CDR3 length: 14 residues. The CDR3 spells CASSDRGEGSPLHF. CDR3 DNA: TGTGCCAGCAGCGATCGGGGTGAGGGGTCACCCCTCCACTTT.

This sequence joins TRBV10-3 and TRBJ2-3, with TRBD1 matching over 10 bases. The V and J ends lost 7 bases and 6 bases, in that order; junction bases with no gene match: 10. This CDR3 comprises 15 residues. In germline, CDR1 is ENHRY, CDR2 SYGVKD. CDR3: CAITETRTGGDTQYF. The CDR3 DNA reads as TGTGCCATCACCGAGACGAGGACAGGGGGGGATACGCAGTATTTT.